This T cell receptor beta chain was obtained from a study of identical twins. The germline CDR1 and CDR2 sequences are DFQATT and SNEGSKA (reference sequence). The CDR3 is 11 residues long. The V end was cut by 2 bases, the J end by 10 bases, with 9 bases between. TCRdb ran MiXCR on the 5' RACE reads and lists one entry per CDR3 protein. The top ten clones hold 0.75% to 0.95% of a sample with roughly 500,000 distinct CDR3 sequences, 20% to 25% of them seen once. These data were also filed under a second study, of T cells expressing NK-cell markers.

The source of this sequence is a woman in her late teens or twenties in good health. What was sequenced was CD4+ T cells sorted from blood. The genes are TRBV20-1 and TRBJ2-1; D unclear. The CDR3 sequence is CSARFTLEQFF. CDR3 coding DNA: TGCAGTGCTAGATTCACGTTAGAGCAGTTCTTC.